This T cell receptor (beta chain) originates from a study of shared clonotypes between healthy human individuals. The data were produced by immunoSEQ multiplex PCR, yet TCRdb's version contains in-frame clones alone and is incomplete. The repertoire has more than 2,000,000 clones, over 90% of them found once; the top ten carry under 0.45%. On this clone itself: The target antigen is unknown.

Study-wide results and limits: Sequencing depth was expected to affect clonotype sharing among donors.

Looked up from germline, CDR1 is MNHNS and CDR2 is SASEGT. CDR3 length: 15 residues. V gave up 4 bases and J gave up 0 bases, with 13 bases separating them. The sequence was obtained from a man aged 18 to 29 in good health. Some clones in this sample may be carry-over from other donors' samples. V usage is TRBV6-1 and J usage is TRBJ2-7; weak D call: TRBD2 (6 bases). Sample: naive CD4+ T cells from PBMCs. Stated subset: CD45RA+ positively selected. The CDR3 loop reads CASSVTYGGSYEQYF. The DNA of the CDR3 is TGTGCCAGCAGTGTAACCTACGGGGGCTCCTACGAGCAGTACTTC.